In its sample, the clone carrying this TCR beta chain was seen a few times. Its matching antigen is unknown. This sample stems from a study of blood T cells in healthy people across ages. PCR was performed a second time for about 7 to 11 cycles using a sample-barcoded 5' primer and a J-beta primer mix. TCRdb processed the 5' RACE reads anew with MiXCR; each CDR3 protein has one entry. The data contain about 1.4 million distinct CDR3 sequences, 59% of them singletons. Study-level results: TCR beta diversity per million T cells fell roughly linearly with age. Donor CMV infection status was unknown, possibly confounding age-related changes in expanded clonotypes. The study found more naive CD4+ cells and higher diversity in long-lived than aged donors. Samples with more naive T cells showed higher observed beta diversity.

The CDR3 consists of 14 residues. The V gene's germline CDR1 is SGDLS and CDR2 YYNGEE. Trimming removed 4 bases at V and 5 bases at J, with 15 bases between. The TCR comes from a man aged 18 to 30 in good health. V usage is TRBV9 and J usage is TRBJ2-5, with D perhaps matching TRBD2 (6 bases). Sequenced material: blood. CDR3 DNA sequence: TGTGCCAGCAGCCGGGACTCGATGGGGGAGACCCAGTACTTC. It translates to CASSRDSMGETQYF.